The 30 T cell receptor beta chains listed next were all sequenced from one sample in a study of blood T cell repertoires in COVID-19. Some clones are missing from TCRdb's copy, which holds only in-frame ones; the method was immunoSEQ multiplex PCR. Among fewer than 200,000 clones listed, roughly 85% were seen once. Sequenced material: peripheral blood. These receptor sequences come from a woman aged 80 or older with acute or convalescent COVID-19.

This rearrangement joins TRBV6-2 or TRBV6-3 to TRBJ2-3; 11 bases line up with TRBD2. This CDR3 contains 16 residues. Per germline, CDR1 MNHEY and CDR2 SVGEGT. J was trimmed by 4 bases and V by 4 bases; bases with no gene match: 7. This chain's CDR3 is CASSFPLAGGADTQYF. As DNA, the CDR3 is TGTGCCAGCAGTTTCCCGCTAGCGGGGGGCGCAGATACGCAGTATTTT.

This chain uses TRBV2 with TRBJ2-2; D is unclear. V shed 2 bases and J shed 3 bases, with 4 bases lying between them. This CDR3 is built from 13 residues. CDR1 and CDR2 from the germline V gene are SNHLY and FYNNEI. CDR3 DNA sequence: TGTGCCAGCAGTGAACACTACACCGGGGAGCTGTTTTTT. Protein: CASSEHYTGELFF.

The CDR3 loop reads CASSLEFGPNTQYF. As DNA, the CDR3 is TGTGCCAGCAGCTTAGAGTTCGGTCCTAACACGCAGTATTTT. V gene TRBV7-2 combines with J gene TRBJ2-3; no firm D call. CDR3 length: 14 residues. V lost 1 base to trimming and J lost 9 bases, with 14 bases between them. Germline lookup yields CDR1 SGHTA and CDR2 FQGNSA.

The J gene is TRBJ2-1, the V gene TRBV7-3; 7 positions agree with TRBD2. This CDR3 is 14 amino acids long. CDR1 SGHTA and CDR2 FQGTGA come from the germline V gene. V shed 5 bases, J shed 8 bases, and the junction held 9 bases outside the gene matches. The CDR3: CASSVGTSVDEQFF. The CDR3 DNA is TGTGCCAGCAGCGTGGGCACTAGCGTGGATGAGCAGTTCTTC.

V gene TRBV9 combines with J gene TRBJ2-5, with 8 positions matching TRBD1. The CDR3 extends over 13 amino acids. Trimming took 2 bases from V and 4 from J; bases not matched to a gene: 1. Germline V gene data show CDR1 as SGDLS and CDR2 as YYNGEE. The CDR3 bases are TGTGCCAGCAGCGTGGACAGGGCAGAGACCCAGTACTTC. This encodes CASSVDRAETQYF.

This chain uses TRBV3-1 (or the pseudogene TRBV3-2) with TRBJ1-2; the match to TRBD1 covers 11 bases. The ends lost 3 bases at V and 10 bases at J; junction bases unmatched: 7. Germline CDR1 reads LGHDT; CDR2 reads YNNKEL (reference sequence). This CDR3 has 14 amino acids. CDR3 sequence (DNA): TGTGCCAGCAGCCACACCGGGACAGGGGGTTCCTACACCTTC. Protein: CASSHTGTGGSYTF.

This chain links TRBV4-2 with TRBJ2-1, with D possibly being TRBD1 (5 bases). The CDR3 spans 16 residues. Trimming removed 1 base at V and 6 bases at J, with 16 bases between. Germline V lookup: CDR1 LGHNA, CDR2 YNFKEQ. The CDR3 sequence is CASSQGAEGAVNEQFF. Written as DNA, the CDR3 is TGTGCCAGCAGCCAAGGGGCGGAAGGGGCAGTCAATGAGCAGTTCTTC.

This clone was counted once. The chain joins TRBV30 to TRBJ1-6, with TRBD1 identical over 7 bases. The germline V gene has CDR1 GTSNPN and CDR2 SVGIG (reference sequence). With V trimmed by 4 bases and J by 5 bases, 2 bases remained unmatched. This CDR3 region has 13 residues. The CDR3 is CAWMGQNNSPLHF. The CDR3 DNA reads as TGTGCCTGGATGGGACAGAATAATTCACCCCTCCACTTT.

The chain uses TRBV6-6 and TRBJ2-3; 14 positions agree with TRBD2. Looked up from germline, CDR1 is MNHNY and CDR2 is SVGAGI (reference sequence). This CDR3 region has 16 residues. Trimming took 2 bases from V and 7 from J; bases not matched to a gene: 5. The CDR3 DNA reads TGTGCCAGCAGTTACGGACTAGCGGGGGGAGGAAATACGCAGTATTTT. It encodes CASSYGLAGGGNTQYF.

The rearrangement joins TRBV19 to TRBJ1-1, with 9 bases identical to TRBD1. CDR3 size: 15 residues. Germline lookup yields CDR1 LNHDA and CDR2 SQIVND (reference sequence). After removal of 7 bases from V and 5 bases from J, the junction contained 11 bases not matched to a gene. CDR3 protein: CASTDVRQGETEAFF. The CDR3 DNA sequence: TGTGCCAGTACCGACGTCCGACAGGGGGAGACTGAAGCTTTCTTT.

V is TRBV5-8 and J is TRBJ1-6, with TRBD1 identical over 9 bases. J gave up 4 bases and V 3 bases, and 5 bases lay outside the gene matches. This CDR3 is built from 16 residues. CDR1 SGHTS and CDR2 YDEGEE come from the germline V gene. DNA of the CDR3: TGTGCCAGCAGCTACGGACAGGGGAGGTATAATTCACCCCTCCACTTT. Its translation: CASSYGQGRYNSPLHF.

This rearrangement joins TRBV11-2 to TRBJ1-1; D is possibly TRBD1 (6 bases). Per germline, CDR1 SGHAT and CDR2 FQNNGV. Trimming took 5 bases from V and 1 from J, leaving 8 bases between them. This CDR3 comprises 13 residues. CDR3: CASSRQANTEAFF. Here the CDR3 DNA reads TGTGCCAGCAGCCGACAGGCGAACACTGAAGCTTTCTTT.

CDR3 loop: CASSLGTGLNTEAFF. The CDR3 coding sequence is TGTGCCAGCAGCCTAGGGACAGGGTTGAACACTGAAGCTTTCTTT. The chain joins TRBV7-2 to TRBJ1-1, with TRBD1 matching 9 bases. Trimming took 5 bases from V and 0 from J; bases not matched to a gene: 4. Germline V gene sequence: CDR1 SGHTA, CDR2 FQGNSA. The CDR3 sequence is 15 residues long.

The genes are TRBV19 and TRBJ2-6; the D is unclear. The CDR3 consists of 15 residues. Germline CDR1 reads LNHDA; CDR2 reads SQIVND (reference sequence). V lost 1 base and J lost 0, with 4 bases in between. The CDR3 here is CASSIGSSGANVLTF. The DNA for the CDR3 is TGTGCCAGTAGTATAGGCAGCTCTGGGGCCAACGTCCTGACTTTC.

The rearrangement uses TRBV27 and TRBJ2-6; 8 bases are shared with TRBD1. With 4 bases clipped from V and 0 bases from J, the junction kept 5 bases outside the gene matches. Germline-derived CDR1 and CDR2 are MNHEY and SMNVEV (reference sequence). The CDR3 consists of 17 residues. As DNA, the CDR3 is TGTGCCAGCAGTTCGAGACAGGGGATCTCTGGGGCCAACGTCCTGACTTTC. It is translated as CASSSRQGISGANVLTF.

V usage is TRBV19 and J usage is TRBJ1-5; 9 positions agree with TRBD1. Germline CDR1 is LNHDA and CDR2 is SQIVND (reference sequence). CDR3 size: 15 residues. Trimming took 8 bases from V and 2 from J; bases not matched to a gene: 7. CDR3 loop: CASRSWDRGNQPQHF. CDR3 nucleotide sequence: TGTGCCAGTCGGAGCTGGGACAGGGGCAATCAGCCCCAGCATTTT.

The chain recombines TRBV15 with TRBJ1-3; 10 bases are a match to TRBD1. V shed 3 bases, J shed 1 base, and the junction held 0 bases outside the gene matches. The germline V gene has CDR1 LNHNV and CDR2 YYDKDF (reference sequence). The CDR3 runs 15 residues. The CDR3, as DNA: TGTGCCACCAGCAGGGGACAGGGGTCTGGAAACACCATATATTTT. This translates into CATSRGQGSGNTIYF.

The chain has TRBV7-2 and TRBJ1-6; 11 bases align to TRBD1. V shed 5 bases and J 14 bases; nucleotides not matched to a gene: 11. The CDR3 contains 15 residues. Germline V CDR1 and CDR2: SGHTA, FQGNSA. The CDR3 spells CASSPSGTGGSSLHF. The CDR3 bases are TGTGCCAGCAGCCCTTCCGGGACAGGGGGTAGTTCCCTCCACTTT. The whole variable domain, filled in from reference TRBV7-2 and TRBJ1-6, reads GAGVSQSPSNKVTEKGKDVELRCDPISGHTALYWYRQSLGQGLEFLIYFQGNSAPDKSGLPSDRFSAERTGGSVSTLTIQRTQQEDSAVYLCASSPSGTGGSSLHFGNGTRLTVT.

Only one count was recorded for this clone. This chain uses TRBV30 with TRBJ1-1; D is possibly TRBD1 (6 bases). V was trimmed by 5 bases and J by 1 base, leaving 11 bases between them. This CDR3 is built from 13 residues. Looked up from germline, CDR1 is GTSNPN and CDR2 is SVGIG (reference sequence). The CDR3 loop is CAWSGTPNTEAFF. CDR3 DNA: TGTGCCTGGTCCGGGACACCGAACACTGAAGCTTTCTTT.

A note on this clone: Other DNA sequences from this sample encode an identical CDR3 as well. The chain couples TRBV7-9 to TRBJ1-2; no firm D call. V was clipped by 1 base and J by 4 bases, with 10 bases between them. Germline CDR1 SEHNR, CDR2 FQNEAQ (reference sequence). The CDR3 is 14 amino acids. The CDR3 here is CASSLGAGLYGYTF. The CDR3 DNA reads as TGTGCCAGCAGCTTAGGGGCAGGCCTCTATGGCTACACCTTC.

The genes are TRBV6-5 and TRBJ2-3; D is perhaps TRBD1 (6 bases). The CDR3 consists of 13 residues. The V end was cut by 6 bases, the J end by 1 base, with 8 bases between. The germline CDR1 and CDR2 sequences are MNHEY and SVGAGI. The CDR3 region has the DNA TGTGCCAGCAGGCGACAGGGCACAGATACGCAGTATTTT. Translation: CASRRQGTDTQYF.

This chain connects TRBV2 to TRBJ1-1, with D uncertain. Germline V gene data show CDR1 as SNHLY and CDR2 as FYNNEI. Deletions cut 2 bases from V and 0 bases from J, with 7 bases between. The CDR3 is 14 residues long. The CDR3 region has the DNA TGTGCCAGCAGTGAATCTGGGCTGAACACTGAAGCTTTCTTT. Amino acid sequence: CASSESGLNTEAFF.

The rearrangement joins TRBV19 to TRBJ2-3, with D possibly being TRBD1 (5 bases). The CDR3 totals 16 residues. Trimming left V 2 bases short and J 10 bases short, with 22 bases between. Per the germline V gene, CDR1 is LNHDA and CDR2 is SQIVND (reference sequence). Written as DNA, the CDR3 is TGTGCCAGTAGTATAAAGGGGCAGGGCAGGACCAGACCGCAGTATTTT. It translates to CASSIKGQGRTRPQYF.

The rearrangement links TRBV6-6 to TRBJ1-5, with 9 positions matching TRBD1. After removal of 6 bases from V and 0 bases from J, the junction contained 15 bases not matched to a gene. This CDR3 is 19 amino acids long. CDR1 and CDR2 (germline): MNHNY, SVGAGI (reference sequence). As DNA, the CDR3 is TGTGCCAGCAGCCGACCGAAGGGACAGGGAAGATATAGCAATCAGCCCCAGCATTTT. Its translation is CASSRPKGQGRYSNQPQHF.

This chain connects TRBV19 to TRBJ2-7; TRBD1 agrees at 9 bases. CDR1 LNHDA and CDR2 SQIVND come from the germline V gene (reference sequence). V lost 3 bases and J lost 2; bases outside the gene matches: 5. CDR3 size: 15 residues. The CDR3 sequence: CASSISQGAAYEQYF. The CDR3 nucleotides are TGTGCCAGTAGTATTTCACAGGGGGCGGCCTACGAGCAGTACTTC. Supplemented by reference TRBV19 and TRBJ2-7, the full variable domain reads DGGITQSPKYLFRKEGQNVTLSCEQNLNHDAMYWYRQDPGQGLRLIYYSQIVNDFQKGDIAEGYSVSREKKESFPLTVTSAQKNPTAFYLCASSISQGAAYEQYFGPGTRLTVT.

The rearrangement joins TRBV15 to TRBJ1-1; D might be TRBD1 (5 bases). Trimming removed 0 bases at V and 11 bases at J, with 16 bases between. Germline V gene data show CDR1 as LNHNV and CDR2 as YYDKDF (reference sequence). The CDR3 has 14 amino acids. In DNA form, the CDR3 reads TGTGCCACCAGCAGAGATCGCGGACGGGGGGTGGCTTTCTTT. Translated: CATSRDRGRGVAFF.

The CDR3 DNA reads TGTGCCAGCAGACAACCGGGACAGGGTGGCGAGACCCAGTACTTC. Its protein is CASRQPGQGGETQYF. This sequence joins TRBV6-5 and TRBJ2-5; 9 bases map to TRBD1. V lost 6 bases to trimming and J lost 5 bases; unmatched junction nucleotides: 10. This CDR3 contains 15 residues. Germline V CDR1 and CDR2: MNHEY, SVGAGI.

The chain has TRBV28 and TRBJ1-5, with 8 nucleotides matching TRBD1. The germline V gene encodes CDR1 MDHEN and CDR2 SYDVKM. Unmatched junction bases numbered 3, after V lost 3 bases and J lost 2 bases. The CDR3 contains 15 residues. The CDR3 DNA sequence: TGTGCCAGCAGTTTGACAGGGGAGGGCAATCAGCCCCAGCATTTT. This codes for CASSLTGEGNQPQHF.

This chain uses TRBV4-1 with TRBJ1-1, with a weak D call TRBD1 (5 bases). The CDR3 totals 14 residues. Trimming left V 3 bases short and J 6 bases short, with 14 bases between. CDR1 MGHRA and CDR2 YSYEKL come from the germline V gene. CDR3 nucleotides: TGCGCCAGCAGCCACGTTCAGGGCAGCCCTGAAGCTTTCTTT. Its protein product is CASSHVQGSPEAFF.

The chain employs TRBV24-1 and TRBJ2-3; a weak D match, TRBD1 (6 bases). From germline, CDR1 is KGHDR and CDR2 SFDVKD. There are 18 residues in the CDR3. V lost 2 bases and J 1 base, leaving 18 bases between the germline ends. This CDR3 is CATSDSVVRPGGTDTQYF. DNA of the CDR3: TGTGCCACCAGTGATTCCGTTGTAAGGCCAGGGGGCACAGATACGCAGTATTTT.